The rows below give T cell receptor beta chains drawn from one sample of a study of blood T cells in healthy people across ages. Using its own MiXCR run on the 5' RACE reads, TCRdb lists one record per CDR3 protein. Counted here are 700,000 or so distinct CDR3 sequences, about 43% occurring once; the ten biggest clones make up about 30%. Sequenced sample: blood. The receptors here all came from an elderly man in good health. Each CDR3 is given with its conserved first and last residue. A row's size may be missing; if present it is once, few, many or a size class.

v_gene: TRBV20-1
abundance: .
CDR3aa: CSARLSGRGSTDTQYF

v_gene: TRBV20-1
abundance: .
CDR3aa: CSAGGDRANEKLFF

v_gene: TRBV13
abundance: .
CDR3aa: CASSLGGLPQYEQYF

v_gene: TRBV4-1
abundance: .
CDR3aa: CASSQDTGDSFSIYNEQFF

v_gene: TRBV20-1
abundance: .
CDR3aa: CSAREPSGGRNEQYF

v_gene: TRBV5-5
abundance: many
CDR3aa: CASSLDPRGNQPQHF

v_gene: TRBV14
abundance: .
CDR3aa: CASSHSYTLGHEQYF

v_gene: TRBV4-3
abundance: few
CDR3aa: CASSQGAGTGVYAEQFF

v_gene: TRBV4-3
abundance: .
CDR3aa: CASSQETGSSNSPLHF

v_gene: TRBV5-6
abundance: many
CDR3aa: CASSFPTGTSGNTDTQYF

v_gene: TRBV5-1
abundance: .
CDR3aa: CASSSAAGARGNIQYF